This entry describes one T cell receptor (beta chain). Trimming stripped 3 bases from V and 1 base from J, with 16 bases between. CDR3 size: 17 residues. The germline CDR1 and CDR2 sequences are LNHNV and YYDKDF (reference sequence). The data originate from a study of blood T cell repertoires in COVID-19. Study details: Samples came from the United States, Italy and Spain, spanning acute and convalescent COVID-19. Nucleic acid was either cDNA or gDNA, and it came from T cells, B-cell-depleted T cells, or PBMCs.

Authors' methods: How many nucleated cells were present was estimated from reference gene primer amplification. Here immunoSEQ multiplex PCR was the method, and the copy in TCRdb shows in-frame clones only, minus some. V and J calls and clone size come straight from that table; D and trimming were deduced from the DNA. The data show 230,000 or so clones, 65% to 90% seen once. This clonotype was obtained from a man aged 40-55 years who had recovered from COVID-19. The specimen was peripheral blood. The chain employs TRBV15 and TRBJ2-4, with D perhaps matching TRBD2 (5 bases). The CDR3, as DNA: TGTGCCACCAGCAGGGGAGACATCCTGAGGGCCAAAAACATTCAGTACTTC. Its translation is CATSRGDILRAKNIQYF.